This TCR beta chain was identified during a study of patients and donors after allogeneic stem cell transplantation. The CDR3 covers 15 residues. The V segment lost 1 base and the J segment 4 bases; nucleotides outside the gene matches: 4. Germline CDR1 is SQVTM and CDR2 is ANQGSEA. TCRdb reanalysed the RT-PCR reads using MiXCR and keeps one entry per CDR3 protein. This table has about a million distinct CDR3 sequences, approximately 18% appearing once. The source is a human donor who was either an allogeneic HSCT recipient or a stem cell or donor lymphocyte infusion donor (not recorded which). It is not recorded whose cells these are; they may come from a transplant donor. Sequenced sample: blood, either unsorted or a sorted T cell fraction (not recorded which). The chain links TRBV29-1 to TRBJ2-7; TRBD2 agrees at 13 bases. The CDR3 region is CSVEGGTSGIYEQYF. The CDR3 DNA reads TGCAGCGTTGAAGGAGGGACTAGCGGGATATACGAGCAGTACTTC.